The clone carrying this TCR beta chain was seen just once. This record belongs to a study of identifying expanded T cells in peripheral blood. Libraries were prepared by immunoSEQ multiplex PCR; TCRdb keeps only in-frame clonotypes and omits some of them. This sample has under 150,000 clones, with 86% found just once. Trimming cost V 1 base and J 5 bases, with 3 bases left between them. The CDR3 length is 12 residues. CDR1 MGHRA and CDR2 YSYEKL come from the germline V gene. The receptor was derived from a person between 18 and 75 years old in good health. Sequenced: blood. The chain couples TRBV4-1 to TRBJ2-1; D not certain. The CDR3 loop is CASSQVNNEQFF. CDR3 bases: TGCGCCAGCAGCCAAGTTAACAATGAGCAGTTCTTC.